The 11 T cell receptor beta chains listed next were all sequenced from one sample in a study of blood T cell repertoires in COVID-19. Sequencing used immunoSEQ multiplex PCR; TCRdb keeps in-frame clones, though not all of them. The sample has roughly 200,000 clones, roughly 77% seen once. Sample: peripheral blood. These receptors all stem from a man aged 65 to 79 with active or convalescent COVID-19.

The rearrangement uses TRBV2 and TRBJ1-5, with D unclear. CDR3 length: 14 amino acids. Trimming cost V 2 bases and J 4 bases, with 9 bases left between them. Germline-derived CDR1 and CDR2 are SNHLY and FYNNEI. The CDR3 DNA reads as TGTGCCAGCAGTGAAATCGGGTCTAATCAGCCCCAGCATTTT. This codes for CASSEIGSNQPQHF.

This clone showed up just once. CDR3 nucleotide sequence: TGTGCCATCAGTCGAACAGGGGAAGGAAACACCATATATTTT. The encoded protein is CAISRTGEGNTIYF. The chain is built from TRBV10-3 and TRBJ1-3, with TRBD1 matching 7 bases. The CDR3 loop spans 14 amino acids. V lost 5 bases to trimming and J lost 4 bases; unmatched junction nucleotides: 5. Germline assignment: CDR1 ENHRY and CDR2 SYGVKD.

V gene TRBV18 combines with J gene TRBJ1-1, with TRBD1 matching over 7 bases. This CDR3 comprises 14 residues. V was pared by 2 bases and J by 6 bases, with 6 bases of the junction left unmatched. CDR1 KGHSH and CDR2 LQKENI come from the germline V gene. As DNA, the CDR3 is TGTGCCAGCTCACCAGACAGGGTAAGCGCTGAAGCTTTCTTT. This encodes CASSPDRVSAEAFF.

The V call is TRBV9, the J call TRBJ1-2; D is perhaps TRBD1 (6 bases). CDR3 size: 13 residues. Trimming pared 4 bases from V and 8 bases from J, leaving 15 bases between. The germline CDR1 and CDR2 sequences are SGDLS and YYNGEE. This CDR3 reads CASSKQGAEGYTF. In DNA form, the CDR3 reads TGTGCCAGCAGCAAACAGGGAGCGGAGGGCTACACCTTC.

About this clone itself: This CDR3 is also generated by other DNA sequences in the sample. The chain is built from TRBV6-5 and TRBJ1-1; D unresolved. V was cut by 0 bases and J by 5 bases, with 7 bases left in between. The germline gives CDR1 MNHEY, CDR2 SVGAGI. CDR3 length equals 13 residues. CDR3 amino acids: CASSYSTGTEAFF. Written as DNA, the CDR3 is TGTGCCAGCAGTTACTCGACCGGGACTGAAGCTTTCTTT.

V and J are TRBV6-1 and TRBJ2-3, with D possibly being TRBD2 (6 bases). V gave up 4 bases and J gave up 3 bases, with 17 bases separating them. The length of the CDR3 is 16 residues. Looked up from germline, CDR1 is MNHNS and CDR2 is SASEGT. This CDR3 is CASSGGVWAGTDTQYF. DNA of the CDR3: TGTGCCAGCAGTGGGGGGGTTTGGGCTGGAACAGATACGCAGTATTTT.

This rearrangement joins TRBV4-3 to TRBJ1-1; the D gene is possibly TRBD1 (6 bases). The V gene lost 0 bases and the J gene lost 6 bases, with 17 bases spanning the gap. The CDR3 length is 16 residues. Germline CDR1 and CDR2: LGHNA and YSLEER. Here the CDR3 reads CASSQDRARTASEAFF. The CDR3 DNA reads as TGCGCCAGCAGCCAAGATCGAGCAAGGACAGCCTCTGAAGCTTTCTTT.

This sequence joins TRBV9 and TRBJ1-3; possible D gene TRBD1, 5 bases. This CDR3 comprises 14 residues. CDR1 and CDR2 (germline): SGDLS, YYNGEE. Trimming took 0 bases from V and 1 from J, leaving 5 bases between them. CDR3 protein: CASSVEGSGNTIYF. CDR3 nucleotide sequence: TGTGCCAGCAGCGTAGAGGGGTCTGGAAACACCATATATTTT.

This rearrangement joins TRBV11-2 to TRBJ2-1, with D possibly being TRBD2 (6 bases). The CDR3 sequence is 14 residues long. The germline V gene has CDR1 SGHAT and CDR2 FQNNGV. Trimming pared 4 bases from V and 5 bases from J, leaving 12 bases between. CDR3 nucleotide sequence: TGTGCCAGCAGCTCGCCCCCGGGGGACAATGAGCAGTTCTTC. It is translated as CASSSPPGDNEQFF.

This clone was found many times. This chain links TRBV11-2 with TRBJ1-1; the D is unclear. The V end was cut by 4 bases, the J end by 5 bases, with 17 bases between. Germline lookup yields CDR1 SGHAT and CDR2 FQNNGV. CDR3 length equals 15 residues. The CDR3 region is CASSWRGSSRTEAFF. The CDR3 bases are TGTGCCAGCAGCTGGCGCGGGAGCAGTAGGACTGAAGCTTTCTTT.

The rearrangement joins TRBV7-3 to TRBJ2-5; D unclear. The V end lost 5 bases, the J end lost 0 bases, and 16 bases lay between the germline ends. The CDR3 extends over 16 amino acids. Germline assignment: CDR1 SGHTA and CDR2 FQGTGA. The CDR3 sequence: CASSPNLHGDQETQYF. DNA of the CDR3: TGTGCCAGCAGCCCTAACCTACACGGAGACCAAGAGACCCAGTACTTC.